The entry that follows covers one TCR beta chain sequence. Vbeta (60) and Jbeta (13) primers were used in the PCR. The table came from immunoSEQ multiplex PCR; TCRdb's copy has only in-frame clones and leaves some out. The table lists roughly 88,000 clones, less than 70% of them singletons. The sample originates from a study of cytomegalovirus exposure and HLA in healthy donors. CDR1 is SQVTM, CDR2 ANQGSEA, per germline. The CDR3 sequence is 13 residues long. Trimming removed 3 bases from V and 1 base from J; junction bases left unmatched: 2. The gene calls are TRBV29-1 and TRBJ2-5, with 7 bases that match TRBD2. This TCR derives from a man between 45 and 60 years old in good health and CMV-seronegative. The sample comprised PBMCs. CDR3 amino acids: CSVDWGGQETQYF. Here the CDR3 DNA reads TGCAGCGTTGACTGGGGGGGCCAAGAGACCCAGTACTTC.